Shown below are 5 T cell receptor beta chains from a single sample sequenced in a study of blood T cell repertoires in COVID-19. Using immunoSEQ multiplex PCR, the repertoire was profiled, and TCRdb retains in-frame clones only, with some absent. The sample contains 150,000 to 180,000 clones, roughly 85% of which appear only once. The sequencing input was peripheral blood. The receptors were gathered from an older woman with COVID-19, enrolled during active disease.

The DNA for the CDR3 is TGTGCCAGCAGTGAAGATCTAGGGTGGGAGCACAATGAGCAGTTCTTC. Protein sequence: CASSEDLGWEHNEQFF. The genes are TRBV6-1 and TRBJ2-1, with D possibly matching TRBD2 (5 bases). From germline, CDR1 is MNHNS and CDR2 SASEGT. The CDR3 has 16 residues. Deletions cut 1 base from V and 5 bases from J, with 15 bases between.

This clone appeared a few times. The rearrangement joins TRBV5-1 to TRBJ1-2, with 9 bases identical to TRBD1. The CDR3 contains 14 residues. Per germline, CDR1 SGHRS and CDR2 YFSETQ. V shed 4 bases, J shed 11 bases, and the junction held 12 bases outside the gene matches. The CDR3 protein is CASSPSSGTGQYTF. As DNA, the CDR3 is TGCGCCAGCAGCCCGAGCTCCGGGACAGGGCAATACACCTTC.

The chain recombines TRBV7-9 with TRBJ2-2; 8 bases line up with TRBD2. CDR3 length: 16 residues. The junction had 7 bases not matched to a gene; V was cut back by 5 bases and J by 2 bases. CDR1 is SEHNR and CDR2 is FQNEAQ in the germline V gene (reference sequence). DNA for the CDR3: TGTGCCAGCAGCCCCTCGGGAGGGGTAAACACCGGGGAGCTGTTTTTT. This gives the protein CASSPSGGVNTGELFF.

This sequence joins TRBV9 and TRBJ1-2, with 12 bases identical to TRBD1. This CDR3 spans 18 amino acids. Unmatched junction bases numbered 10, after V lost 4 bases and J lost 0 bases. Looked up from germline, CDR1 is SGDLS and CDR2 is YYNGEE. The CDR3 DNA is TGTGCCAGCAGCCCCGCCCGGGGACAGGGGGCGGCTAACTATGGCTACACCTTC. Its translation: CASSPARGQGAANYGYTF.

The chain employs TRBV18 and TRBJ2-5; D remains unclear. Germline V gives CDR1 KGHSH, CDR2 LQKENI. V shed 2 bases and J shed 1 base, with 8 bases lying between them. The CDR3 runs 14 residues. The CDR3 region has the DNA TGTGCCAGCTCACCAGAGGCCGGCCAAGAGACCCAGTACTTC. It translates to CASSPEAGQETQYF.